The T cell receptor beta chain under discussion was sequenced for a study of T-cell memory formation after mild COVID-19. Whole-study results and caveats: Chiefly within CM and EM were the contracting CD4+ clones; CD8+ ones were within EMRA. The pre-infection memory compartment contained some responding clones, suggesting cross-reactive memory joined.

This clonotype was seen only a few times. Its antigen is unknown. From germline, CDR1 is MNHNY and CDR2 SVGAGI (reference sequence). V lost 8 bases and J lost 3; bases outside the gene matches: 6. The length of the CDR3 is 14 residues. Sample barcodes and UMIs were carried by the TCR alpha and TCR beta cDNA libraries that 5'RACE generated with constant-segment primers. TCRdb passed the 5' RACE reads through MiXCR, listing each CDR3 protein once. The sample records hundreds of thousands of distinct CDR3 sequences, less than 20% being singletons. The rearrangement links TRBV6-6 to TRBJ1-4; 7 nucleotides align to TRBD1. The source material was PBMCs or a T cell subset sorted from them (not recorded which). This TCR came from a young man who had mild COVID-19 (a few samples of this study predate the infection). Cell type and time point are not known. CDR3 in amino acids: CASHRGQSNEKLFF. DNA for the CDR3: TGTGCCAGCCATAGGGGGCAATCTAATGAAAAACTGTTTTTT.